This TCR beta chain was retrieved from a study of cytomegalovirus exposure and HLA in healthy donors. Remarks on this clone: What it binds is unknown.

Despite likely unrecorded immune exposures, the donors were nominally healthy at the time of sampling. The V and J ends lost 6 bases and 3 bases respectively, with 15 bases between them. Germline CDR1 and CDR2: MNHEY and SVGAGI. The CDR3 totals 14 residues. Broader study findings: A link between a missense DCLRE1C variant and TCR beta V- and J-gene trimming emerged from a later analysis. Researchers reported in a later analysis that common viral pathogens appeared linked to several top clusters. Most CMV-associated TCR beta chains were later found to appear HLA-restricted.

PCR primers comprised 60 Vbeta and 13 Jbeta primers. Profiling relied on immunoSEQ multiplex PCR, and the TCRdb table lists in-frame clones only, not all of them. This table has about 160,000 clones, roughly 89% appearing once. The sequence was obtained from a woman in her twenties or thirties in good health and CMV-seronegative. The chain couples TRBV6-5 to TRBJ2-7; possible D gene TRBD2, 5 bases. What was sequenced was PBMCs. DNA for the CDR3: TGTGCCAGCAGCCTGGACGGGAATTACTACGAGCAGTACTTC. This codes for CASSLDGNYYEQYF.